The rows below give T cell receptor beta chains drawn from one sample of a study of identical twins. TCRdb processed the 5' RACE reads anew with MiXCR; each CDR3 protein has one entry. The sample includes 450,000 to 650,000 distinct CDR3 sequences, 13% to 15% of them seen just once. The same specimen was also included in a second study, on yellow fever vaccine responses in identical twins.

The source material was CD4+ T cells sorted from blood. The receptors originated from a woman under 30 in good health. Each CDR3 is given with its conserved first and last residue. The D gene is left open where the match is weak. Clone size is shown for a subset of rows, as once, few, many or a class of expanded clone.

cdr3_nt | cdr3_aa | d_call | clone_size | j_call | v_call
TGTGCCAGCATCAATTCCCCGCCGGGTACTGAAGCTTTCTTT | CASINSPPGTEAFF | NA | few | TRBJ1-1 | TRBV12-3/TRBV12-4
TGCACCAGCAGTGAGTGGACAGGAGGATACGAGCAGTACTTC | CTSSEWTGGYEQYF | TRBD1 | NA | TRBJ2-7 | TRBV10-2
TGTGCCAGCAGTTTTCTAGCGGTTTACAATGAGCAGTTCTTC | CASSFLAVYNEQFF | TRBD2 | NA | TRBJ2-1 | TRBV12-3/TRBV12-4
TGTGCCAGCAGCTTAAAGGCTAGCGGGAGGGTGGAGACCCAGTACTTC | CASSLKASGRVETQYF | TRBD2 | NA | TRBJ2-5 | TRBV7-6
TGCAGTGCTAGGAACAGGGAGCAATACAATGAGCAGTTCTTC | CSARNREQYNEQFF | NA | once | TRBJ2-1 | TRBV20-1
TGTGCCAGCACTTTTAAAGGAAAGGCCGGGACTAGCGGGGGGGCTAACACCGGGGAGCTGTTTTTT | CASTFKGKAGTSGGANTGELFF | TRBD2 | NA | TRBJ2-2 | TRBV12-3/TRBV12-4
TGTGCCAGCATGCCAGGGGGGAACTATGGCTACACCTTC | CASMPGGNYGYTF | TRBD1 | few | TRBJ1-2 | TRBV2
TGTGCCACCAACCGACTAGCGGGAGAGAGGGATACGCAGTATTTT | CATNRLAGERDTQYF | TRBD2 | NA | TRBJ2-3 | TRBV15
TGCGCCAGCAGCTTTAGCGGGAGAGTCGCCGATACGCAGTATTTT | CASSFSGRVADTQYF | TRBD2 | few | TRBJ2-3 | TRBV5-1
TGCGCCAGCGGTATAGGCGACACTGAAGCTTTCTTT | CASGIGDTEAFF | NA | many | TRBJ1-1 | TRBV5-1
TGTGCCAGCAGCAGAACGGGACAGGGCCAGGAGACCCAGTACTTC | CASSRTGQGQETQYF | TRBD1 | NA | TRBJ2-5 | TRBV7-3
TGTGCCAGCAGCCTCGGACTAGCGGGGGCCGACACCGGGGAGCTGTTTTTT | CASSLGLAGADTGELFF | TRBD2 | few | TRBJ2-2 | TRBV3-1
TGCAGTGCTAGTCAGACTAGCGGGTCGGAGGCGTACGAGCAGTACTTC | CSASQTSGSEAYEQYF | TRBD2 | NA | TRBJ2-7 | TRBV20-1
TGTGCCATCAGTGAGGGAATTCCAGGACCAGATACGCAGTATTTT | CAISEGIPGPDTQYF | NA | few | TRBJ2-3 | TRBV10-3
TGTGCCAGCAATGGGGGGCAAGAGGTCCAGTACTTC | CASNGGQEVQYF | NA | few | TRBJ2-5 | TRBV12-3/TRBV12-4
TGTGCCAGCAGCCCCAGAGGGTACGACACTGAAGCTTTCTTT | CASSPRGYDTEAFF | NA | NA | TRBJ1-1 | TRBV7-9
TGTGCCAGCAGTTTACTGAGTAGCGGGGATTCCTACAATGAGCAGTTCTTC | CASSLLSSGDSYNEQFF | TRBD2 | NA | TRBJ2-1 | TRBV28
TGTGCCAGCAGCGTAGGGAGGGGACAGGGGTACAATGAGCAGTTCTTC | CASSVGRGQGYNEQFF | TRBD1 | few | TRBJ2-1 | TRBV13
TGTGCCAGCAGTACCCGGACAGGGGGCGGCACTGAAGCTTTCTTT | CASSTRTGGGTEAFF | TRBD1 | many | TRBJ1-1 | TRBV12-3/TRBV12-4
TGCAGTGCTAGAGATGGTAGGGACCTTTGGACTGAAGCTTTCTTT | CSARDGRDLWTEAFF | NA | few | TRBJ1-1 | TRBV20-1
TGTGCCAGCAGGGACTTTTCCTACAATGAGCAGTTCTTC | CASRDFSYNEQFF | NA | few | TRBJ2-1 | TRBV27
TGTGCCAGCAGCCAAGGTATAGGGTCCCAGTACTTC | CASSQGIGSQYF | NA | few | TRBJ2-5 | TRBV3-1
TGCAGTGCTAGAGTGGGACTAGCAAGCACAGATACGCAGTATTTT | CSARVGLASTDTQYF | TRBD2 | NA | TRBJ2-3 | TRBV20-1
TGCAGTGCTAAGCCCTCCGGGACAGGCCCGCTTTATGGCTACACCTTC | CSAKPSGTGPLYGYTF | TRBD1 | NA | TRBJ1-2 | TRBV20-1
TGTGCCAGCAGCCCTTACCTGACAGCCACTGAAGCTTTCTTT | CASSPYLTATEAFF | NA | NA | TRBJ1-1 | TRBV7-3
TGTGCCAGCAGAATTTGGGACAGGGTGAACACTGAAGCTTTCTTT | CASRIWDRVNTEAFF | TRBD1 | many | TRBJ1-1 | TRBV12-3/TRBV12-4
TGTGCCAGCAGCCAAGGACAGGGTGAGACCCAGTACTTC | CASSQGQGETQYF | TRBD1 | NA | TRBJ2-5 | TRBV4-2
TGTGCCAGCAGCTCCGACAAGACCGGGAACATGAACACAGATACGCAGTATTTT | CASSSDKTGNMNTDTQYF | NA | few | TRBJ2-3 | TRBV5-6
TGTGCCAGCAGACCTGGACAGGGGGCTCAGTACTTC | CASRPGQGAQYF | TRBD1 | NA | TRBJ2-7 | TRBV28
TGTGCCAGCAGCTTAGCTCCAGGGGGTATGGGAGAGACCCAGTACTTC | CASSLAPGGMGETQYF | TRBD1 | NA | TRBJ2-5 | TRBV7-8
TGTGCCACCAGCTTCAGCGAGGGGGAGACCCAGTACTTC | CATSFSEGETQYF | NA | NA | TRBJ2-5 | TRBV10-3
TGTGCCAGCAACTCCGCGGGACAGGGTGGCACCGGGGAGCTGTTTTTT | CASNSAGQGGTGELFF | TRBD1 | NA | TRBJ2-2 | TRBV7-9
TGCAGTGCTAGAGGGGGGGGTTTGAACACTGAAGCTTTCTTT | CSARGGGLNTEAFF | NA | NA | TRBJ1-1 | TRBV20-1
TGTGCCAGCACGACTAGCGGGAGATCTAATGAGCAGTTCTTC | CASTTSGRSNEQFF | TRBD2 | few | TRBJ2-1 | TRBV25-1
TGCAGTGCTAGAGCCCTCCTAAACAGGGTTCTCTACAATGAGCAGTTCTTC | CSARALLNRVLYNEQFF | NA | many | TRBJ2-1 | TRBV20-1